Listed below are T cell receptor beta chains from one sample, sequenced in a study of blood T cell repertoires in COVID-19. Sequenced by immunoSEQ multiplex PCR; TCRdb stores in-frame clones only, minus some. This repertoire shows tens of thousands of clones, 80% found once; its top ten account for roughly 4.8%. The sequenced material came from peripheral blood. The origin of the receptors is a woman in her 70s with acute or convalescent COVID-19. Each CDR3 is given with its conserved first and last residue. The order of the fields is V gene, CDR3 protein.

>TRBV3-1/TRBV3-2
CASSQDKLYNEQFF
>TRBV5-4
CASSLTVSYEQYF
>TRBV27
CASSLTANRGYGYTF
>TRBV7-3
CASKTSGNTDTQYF
>TRBV16
CASSLYRGRESGYTF
>TRBV2
CASSVAGYGYTF
>TRBV5-6
CASSPLGGAVEQYF
>TRBV27
CASSLIGTQTNSPLHF
>TRBV2
CASSTGISTDTQYF
>TRBV6-5
CASAREGDTEAFF
>TRBV7-9
CASSLEGGTSGNEQFF
>TRBV2
CASRVGLAGPTNTQYF
>TRBV27
CASSLRPGLAGSTDTQYF
>TRBV5-1
CASSLLAGGTDTQYF
>TRBV19
CASKHPSNYGYTF
>TRBV10-3
CAISEPGQGNYGYTF
>TRBV11-2
CASSLSPKNIQYF